The TCR beta chain described here comes from a study of blood T cell repertoires in COVID-19. Turning to the study itself: From T cells, B-cell-depleted T cells, or PBMCs came the material, which was cDNA or gDNA.

CDR1 is SGHTA, CDR2 FQGNSA, per germline. V lost 2 bases to trimming and J lost 2 bases; unmatched junction nucleotides: 4. This CDR3 is 15 amino acids long. Authors' processing steps: Estimates of nucleated cell counts were drawn from the amplification of reference gene primers. Here immunoSEQ multiplex PCR was the method, and the copy in TCRdb shows in-frame clones only, minus some. The V and J calls and clone size were taken over from that table, and D and trimming were inferred from the DNA. This repertoire shows hundreds of thousands of clones, 88% found once; its top ten account for 0.55% to 0.75%.

This TCR came from a man between 40 and 49 years old with acute or convalescent COVID-19. The gene calls are TRBV7-2 and TRBJ2-7, with 9 bases lining up with TRBD2. Sequencing used peripheral blood. CDR3 in DNA: TGTGCCAGCAGCTTACAAGCGGGGGGACCCTACGAGCAGTACTTC. It translates to CASSLQAGGPYEQYF.